The 30 T cell receptor beta chains listed next were all sequenced from one sample in a study of blood T cell repertoires in COVID-19. Sequenced by immunoSEQ multiplex PCR; TCRdb stores in-frame clones only, minus some. Of about 130,000 clones listed, more than 70% are singletons. Sequencing was done on a sample of peripheral blood. The receptors stem from a woman older than 75 with acute or convalescent COVID-19.

The rearrangement joins TRBV10-3 to TRBJ2-1; D gene uncertain. Germline V CDR1 and CDR2: ENHRY, SYGVKD. The V and J ends lost 6 bases and 8 bases respectively, with 11 bases between them. CDR3 length equals 12 residues. The CDR3 DNA is TGTGCCATCAGCCAGCGAGGCGATGAGCAGTTCTTC. Amino acid sequence: CAISQRGDEQFF.

The chain links TRBV6-5 to TRBJ2-3; 8 bases line up with TRBD2. Germline CDR1 is MNHEY and CDR2 is SVGAGI. With 2 bases clipped from V and 8 bases from J, the junction kept 3 bases outside the gene matches. The CDR3 has 13 residues. The CDR3 DNA is TGTGCCAGCAGTTACACTCTAGCGGGTACGCAGTATTTT. Protein product: CASSYTLAGTQYF.

V usage is TRBV5-4 and J usage is TRBJ1-2; 9 nucleotides align to TRBD1. The CDR3 totals 14 residues. Germline values: CDR1 SGHNT, CDR2 YYREEE (reference sequence). V lost 4 bases and J lost 5; bases outside the gene matches: 6. DNA of the CDR3: TGTGCCAGCAGCCAGACGGGACAGGGATATGGCTACACCTTC. Protein product: CASSQTGQGYGYTF.

The rearrangement uses TRBV7-8 and TRBJ1-2; D is ambiguous. Germline V gives CDR1 SGHVS, CDR2 FQNEAQ. The CDR3 spans 15 residues. Trimming cost V 1 base and J 8 bases, with 17 bases left between them. The CDR3 here is CASSLGRGIDIGYTF. CDR3 DNA: TGTGCCAGCAGCTTAGGTCGGGGAATCGATATCGGCTACACCTTC.

This sequence joins TRBV5-4 and TRBJ1-2, with 7 bases fitting TRBD1. This CDR3 contains 12 residues. Germline CDR1 reads SGHNT; CDR2 reads YYREEE (reference sequence). J lost 4 bases, V lost 4 bases, and 1 base had no gene match. The CDR3 protein is CASSGTAYGYTF. The CDR3 nucleotides are TGTGCCAGCAGCGGGACAGCCTATGGCTACACCTTC.

This chain uses TRBV5-1 with TRBJ2-3; 12 bases are shared with TRBD1. This CDR3 spans 16 amino acids. Losses at the gene ends were 4 bases for V and 4 bases for J; bases not matched to a gene: 7. Germline V gives CDR1 SGHRS, CDR2 YFSETQ. The CDR3 bases are TGCGCCAGCAGCGTGGGGGACAGGGGGCGCTCAGATACGCAGTATTTT. Its protein is CASSVGDRGRSDTQYF.

The gene calls are TRBV5-4 and TRBJ1-2; 9 nucleotides agree with TRBD1. The CDR3 has 16 amino acids. Germline loops: CDR1 SGHNT, CDR2 YYREEE (reference sequence). The V segment lost 2 bases and the J segment 7 bases; nucleotides outside the gene matches: 12. CDR3 region: CASSLPQPQGAVGYTF. The CDR3 DNA sequence: TGTGCCAGCAGCTTACCCCAGCCACAGGGGGCGGTTGGCTACACCTTC.

The gene calls are TRBV27 and TRBJ1-5; D remains ambiguous. Per the germline V gene, CDR1 is MNHEY and CDR2 is SMNVEV (reference sequence). The CDR3 totals 14 residues. V was shortened by 3 bases and J by 2 bases, with 8 bases between the two germline ends. The CDR3 DNA follows: TGTGCCAGCAGTTTTTACGGGGGCAATCAGCCCCAGCATTTT. Amino acid sequence: CASSFYGGNQPQHF.

The chain uses TRBV19 and TRBJ1-3; tentatively, D is TRBD1 (6 bases). V dropped 7 bases and J dropped 0 bases, with 13 bases sitting between them. Germline V gene sequence: CDR1 LNHDA, CDR2 SQIVND (reference sequence). The CDR3 extends over 15 amino acids. The CDR3 DNA follows: TGTGCCAGTACGGACAGCCTACTCTCTGGAAACACCATATATTTT. Amino acids: CASTDSLLSGNTIYF.

This chain uses TRBV15 with TRBJ1-4; TRBD1 matches 9 bases. The CDR3 covers 17 residues. Trimming took 3 bases from V and 2 from J; bases not matched to a gene: 7. Germline-derived CDR1 and CDR2 are LNHNV and YYDKDF (reference sequence). In DNA form, the CDR3 reads TGTGCCACCAGCAGCAGGGACAGGGTTGAGACTAATGAAAAACTGTTTTTT. Amino acid sequence: CATSSRDRVETNEKLFF.

The rearrangement uses TRBV19 and TRBJ1-3; D might be TRBD1 (5 bases). V was clipped by 6 bases and J by 0 bases, with 18 bases between them. Germline loops: CDR1 LNHDA, CDR2 SQIVND (reference sequence). This CDR3 region has 17 residues. The CDR3 nucleotides are TGTGCCAGTAGGATCTCCGGGACTCTCGTCTCTGGAAACACCATATATTTT. The encoded protein is CASRISGTLVSGNTIYF.

The chain links TRBV24-1 to TRBJ1-2, with a possible D match to TRBD1 (5 bases). With 0 bases removed from V and 6 bases from J, the gap between germline ends came to 7 bases. CDR1 and CDR2 from the germline V gene are KGHDR and SFDVKD. The CDR3 has 13 amino acids. The CDR3 DNA reads TGTGCCACCAGTGATTTGGGGGGGGATGGCTACACCTTC. It codes for CATSDLGGDGYTF.

V gene TRBV27 combines with J gene TRBJ1-5; 9 bases match TRBD1. Trimming took 6 bases from V and 5 from J; bases not matched to a gene: 8. The CDR3 is made up of 15 amino acids. From germline, CDR1 is MNHEY and CDR2 SMNVEV (reference sequence). CDR3 protein: CASRTSWTGDQPQHF. DNA for the CDR3: TGTGCCAGCAGAACCTCCTGGACAGGGGATCAGCCCCAGCATTTT.

The chain recombines TRBV5-1 with TRBJ2-7; 12 nucleotides match TRBD1. Germline V gene lookup returns CDR1 SGHRS and CDR2 YFSETQ. This CDR3 spans 15 amino acids. Trimming took 0 bases from V and 6 from J; bases not matched to a gene: 4. CDR3 in amino acids: CASSLGGTGGVEQYF. CDR3 bases: TGCGCCAGCAGCTTGGGAGGGACAGGGGGCGTCGAGCAGTACTTC.

The chain employs TRBV5-1 and TRBJ1-4, with 10 bases lining up with TRBD1. The CDR3 totals 16 residues. The V gene end was trimmed by 5 bases and the J gene end by 2 bases; junction bases not matched to a gene: 6. Germline V gives CDR1 SGHRS, CDR2 YFSETQ. CDR3 amino acids: CASREGQGRTNEKLFF. The CDR3 coding sequence is TGCGCCAGCAGAGAGGGACAGGGGAGGACTAATGAAAAACTGTTTTTT.

This chain uses TRBV6-5 with TRBJ1-2, with 11 bases matching TRBD1. This CDR3 contains 13 residues. V shed 5 bases, J shed 8 bases, and the junction held 4 bases outside the gene matches. Germline CDR1 and CDR2: MNHEY and SVGAGI. CDR3 sequence (DNA): TGTGCCAGCAGTAGGGGACAGGGGGGAGGCTACACCTTC. Translated: CASSRGQGGGYTF.

CDR3 in amino acids: CASSYPTGGYGYTF. In DNA form, the CDR3 reads TGTGCCAGCAGTTACCCGACAGGGGGCTATGGCTACACCTTC. The chain has TRBV6-2 or TRBV6-3 and TRBJ1-2; TRBD1 matches 9 bases. V gave up 2 bases and J gave up 4 bases; unmatched junction bases: 2. Germline assignment: CDR1 MNHEY and CDR2 SVGEGT. The CDR3 is 14 residues long.

This chain joins TRBV7-3 and TRBJ2-7; D gene unclear. In germline, CDR1 is SGHTA, CDR2 FQGTGA. The CDR3 totals 13 residues. The V and J ends lost 2 bases and 3 bases respectively, with 8 bases between them. CDR3 in DNA: TGTGCCAGCAGCTTATTGGGCAGCTACGAGCAGTACTTC. Translating gives CASSLLGSYEQYF.

This clone has a single count. The CDR3 DNA reads TGTGCCAGCAGCAGGGAGGTTATGGCTTTCTTT. It translates to CASSREVMAFF. The chain combines TRBV12-3 or TRBV12-4 with TRBJ1-1; tentatively, D is TRBD1 (5 bases). Between the trimmed V and J ends, which lost 6 bases and 11 bases, there was a span of 13 bases. The CDR3 sequence is 11 residues long.

The chain joins TRBV7-3 to TRBJ2-1; a weak D match, TRBD1 (5 bases). V was pared by 1 base and J by 0 bases, with 10 bases between. This CDR3 spans 16 amino acids. Germline loops: CDR1 SGHTA, CDR2 FQGTGA. CDR3 sequence reads: CASSLSFDSSYNEQFF. Written as DNA, the CDR3 is TGTGCCAGCAGCTTAAGTTTCGACAGCTCCTACAATGAGCAGTTCTTC.

CDR3 coding DNA: TGTGCCAGCAGCTTAGCGACTCACAGGAAGAACACTGAAGCTTTCTTT. Translating gives CASSLATHRKNTEAFF. The chain is built from TRBV7-8 and TRBJ1-1, with D perhaps matching TRBD1 (5 bases). This CDR3 spans 16 amino acids. The germline V gene has CDR1 SGHVS and CDR2 FQNEAQ. The V end lost 0 bases, the J end lost 1 base, and 12 bases lay between the germline ends.

The chain joins TRBV9 to TRBJ1-2; D is unclear. With 7 bases removed from V and 0 bases from J, the gap between germline ends came to 7 bases. The germline V gene has CDR1 SGDLS and CDR2 YYNGEE. This CDR3 is 12 amino acids long. The CDR3 loop is CASYQANYGYTF. The CDR3 bases are TGTGCCAGCTACCAGGCTAACTATGGCTACACCTTC.

V usage is TRBV5-5 and J usage is TRBJ1-4; D perhaps matches TRBD1 (6 bases). Trimming removed 7 bases from V and 6 bases from J, with 13 bases in between. The CDR3 extends over 13 amino acids. Per the germline V gene, CDR1 is SGHKS and CDR2 is YYEKEE (reference sequence). The CDR3 DNA is TGTGCCAGCCTCAGGGGCCCGGATGAAAAACTGTTTTTT. Translating it yields CASLRGPDEKLFF.

The gene calls are TRBV29-1 and TRBJ1-2; D unclear. The V gene lost 5 bases and the J gene lost 1 base, with 5 bases spanning the gap. This CDR3 region has 11 residues. CDR1 is SQVTM, CDR2 ANQGSEA, per germline. The CDR3 reads CSVRHNYGYTF. The CDR3 DNA reads as TGCAGCGTTCGACATAACTATGGCTACACCTTC.

J is TRBJ1-4 and V is TRBV3-1 (or the pseudogene TRBV3-2), with D unclear. Trimming removed 5 bases at V and 7 bases at J, with 14 bases between. Germline V gives CDR1 LGHDT, CDR2 YNNKEL (reference sequence). The length of the CDR3 is 14 residues. CDR3 bases: TGTGCCAGCAGCAAAGGTCCCCTGAGTGAAAAACTGTTTTTT. This translates into CASSKGPLSEKLFF.

The chain employs TRBV5-1 and TRBJ1-6, with 11 positions matching TRBD1. The germline CDR1 and CDR2 sequences are SGHRS and YFSETQ. V shed 3 bases and J 10 bases; nucleotides not matched to a gene: 6. There are 15 residues in the CDR3. The CDR3 region is CASSYEDRGQSPLHF. The DNA for the CDR3 is TGCGCCAGCAGCTACGAGGACAGGGGGCAATCACCCCTCCACTTT.

The V and J genes are TRBV12-3 or TRBV12-4 and TRBJ1-2; D is ambiguous. Trimming removed 3 bases at V and 4 bases at J, with 9 bases between. CDR3 length: 13 residues. CDR3 loop: CASSFGLFYGYTF. The CDR3 nucleotides are TGTGCCAGCAGTTTCGGGTTGTTCTATGGCTACACCTTC.

The chain has TRBV4-2 and TRBJ2-5; perhaps TRBD2 as D (6 bases). The CDR3 has 13 residues. CDR1 is LGHNA, CDR2 YNFKEQ, per germline. Trimming left V 1 base short and J 3 bases short, with 6 bases between. The CDR3 loop is CASSQAGEETQYF. Written as DNA, the CDR3 is TGTGCCAGCAGCCAAGCGGGGGAAGAGACCCAGTACTTC.

The rearrangement joins TRBV7-8 to TRBJ2-7, with 10 nucleotides matching TRBD2. Germline CDR1 and CDR2: SGHVS and FQNEAQ. This CDR3 has 15 amino acids. Trimming cost V 5 bases and J 2 bases; bases outside gene matches: 6. The CDR3: CASSPLSGGTYEQYF. CDR3 sequence (DNA): TGTGCCAGCAGCCCCCTTAGCGGGGGGACCTACGAGCAGTACTTC.

The rearrangement uses TRBV9 and TRBJ1-1, with D hard to call. Germline V gene lookup returns CDR1 SGDLS and CDR2 YYNGEE. V lost 0 bases, J lost 4 bases, and 10 bases lay in between. This CDR3 has 14 amino acids. The CDR3 region is CASSVDGRATEAFF. The DNA of the CDR3 is TGTGCCAGCAGCGTAGACGGTCGTGCCACTGAAGCTTTCTTT.